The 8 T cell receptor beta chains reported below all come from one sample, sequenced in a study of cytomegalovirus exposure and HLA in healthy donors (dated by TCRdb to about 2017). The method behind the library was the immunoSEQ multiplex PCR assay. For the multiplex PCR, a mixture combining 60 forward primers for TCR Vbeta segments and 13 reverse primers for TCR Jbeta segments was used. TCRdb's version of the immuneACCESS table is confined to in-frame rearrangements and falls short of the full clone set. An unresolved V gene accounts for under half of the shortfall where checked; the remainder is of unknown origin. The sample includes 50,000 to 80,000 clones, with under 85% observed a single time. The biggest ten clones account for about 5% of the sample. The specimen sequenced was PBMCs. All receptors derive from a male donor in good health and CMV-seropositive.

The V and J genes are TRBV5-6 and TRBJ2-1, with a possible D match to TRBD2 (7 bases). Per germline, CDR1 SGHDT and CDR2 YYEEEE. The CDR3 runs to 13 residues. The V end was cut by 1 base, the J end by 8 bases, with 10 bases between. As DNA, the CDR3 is TGTGCCAGCAGCTTGAGGGGGGGCTATGAGCAGTTCTTC. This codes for CASSLRGGYEQFF.

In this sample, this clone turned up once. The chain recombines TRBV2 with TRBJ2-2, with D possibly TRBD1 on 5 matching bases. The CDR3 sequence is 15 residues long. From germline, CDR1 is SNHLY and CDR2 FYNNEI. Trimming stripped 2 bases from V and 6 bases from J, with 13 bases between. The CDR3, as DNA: TGTGCCAGCAGTGAAATCGTAAGGGGTGCCGGGGAGCTGTTTTTT. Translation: CASSEIVRGAGELFF.

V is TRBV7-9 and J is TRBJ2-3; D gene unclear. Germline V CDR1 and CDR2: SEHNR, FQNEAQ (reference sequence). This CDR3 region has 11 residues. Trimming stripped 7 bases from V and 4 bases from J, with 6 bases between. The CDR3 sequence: CASISSDTQYF. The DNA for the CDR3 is TGTGCCAGCATAAGCTCAGATACGCAGTATTTT.

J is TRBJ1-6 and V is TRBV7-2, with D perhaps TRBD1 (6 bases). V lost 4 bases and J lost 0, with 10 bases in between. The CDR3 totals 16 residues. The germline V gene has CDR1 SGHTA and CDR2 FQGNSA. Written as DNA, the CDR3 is TGTGCCAGCAGCTCAGGGGAGAGCTCCTATAATTCACCCCTCCACTTT. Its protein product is CASSSGESSYNSPLHF.

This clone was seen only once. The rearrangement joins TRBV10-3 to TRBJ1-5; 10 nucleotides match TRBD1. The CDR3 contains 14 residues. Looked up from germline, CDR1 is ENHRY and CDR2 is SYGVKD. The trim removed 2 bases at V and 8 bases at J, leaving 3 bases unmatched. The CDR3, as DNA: TGTGCCATCAGTGAGGGACAGGGGGTGAAGCCCCAGCATTTT. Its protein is CAISEGQGVKPQHF.

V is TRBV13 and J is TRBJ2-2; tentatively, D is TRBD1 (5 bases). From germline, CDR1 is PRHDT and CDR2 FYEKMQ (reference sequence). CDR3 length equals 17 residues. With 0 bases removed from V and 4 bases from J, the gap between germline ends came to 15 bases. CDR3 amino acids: CASSLGMGQKITGELFF. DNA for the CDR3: TGTGCCAGCAGCTTAGGTATGGGGCAGAAAATCACCGGGGAGCTGTTTTTT.

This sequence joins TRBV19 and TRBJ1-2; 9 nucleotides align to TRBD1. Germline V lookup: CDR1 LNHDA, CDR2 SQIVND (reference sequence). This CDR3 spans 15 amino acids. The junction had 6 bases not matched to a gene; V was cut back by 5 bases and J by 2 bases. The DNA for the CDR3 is TGTGCCAGTAGTCCCGGACAGGGGCACAACTATGGCTACACCTTC. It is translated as CASSPGQGHNYGYTF.

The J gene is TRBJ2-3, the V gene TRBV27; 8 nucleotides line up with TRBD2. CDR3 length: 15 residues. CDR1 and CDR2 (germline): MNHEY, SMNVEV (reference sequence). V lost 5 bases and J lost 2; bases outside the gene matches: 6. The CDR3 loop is CASSGLAYSTDTQYF. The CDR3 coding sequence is TGTGCCAGCAGTGGACTAGCCTACTCCACAGATACGCAGTATTTT.